Presented here are 4 T cell receptor beta chains from one specimen sequenced in a study of T cell responses to AZD1222 COVID-19 vaccine. Only in-frame clones appear in the TCRdb table, and some are missing; sequencing was by immunoSEQ multiplex PCR. The sample shows fewer than 130,000 clones, about 81% of them seen only once. Source: peripheral blood, taken on day 0 of AZD1222 vaccination. Receptor source: an adult in good health.

This chain uses TRBV9 with TRBJ2-7; 11 nucleotides agree with TRBD2. The CDR3 extends over 15 amino acids. Germline trimming cut 2 bases from V and 6 bases from J; bases unmatched to any gene: 7. Germline V CDR1 and CDR2: SGDLS, YYNGEE. The CDR3 region has the DNA TGTGCCAGCAGCGTGGGGGGACTAGCGGCAGCCGAGCAGTACTTC. Protein product: CASSVGGLAAAEQYF.

In DNA, the CDR3 is TGCGCCAGCAGCTCAGCCGAAGCGGATCAGCCCCAGCATTTT. This translates into CASSSAEADQPQHF. The chain is built from TRBV4-1 and TRBJ1-5; D not resolved. This CDR3 comprises 14 residues. V lost 5 bases and J 5 bases, leaving 13 bases between the germline ends. In germline, CDR1 is MGHRA, CDR2 YSYEKL.

This clone has only a few counts. The chain recombines TRBV5-1 with TRBJ1-1; possibly TRBD1 for D (5 bases). This CDR3 comprises 16 residues. Germline V CDR1 and CDR2: SGHRS, YFSETQ. Trimming pared 0 bases from V and 0 bases from J, leaving 12 bases between. The CDR3 sequence is CASSLAGGAVNTEAFF. The CDR3 nucleotides are TGCGCCAGCAGCTTGGCCGGCGGGGCTGTGAACACTGAAGCTTTCTTT.

This rearrangement joins TRBV18 to TRBJ2-7, with D possibly TRBD1 on 6 matching bases. Looked up from germline, CDR1 is KGHSH and CDR2 is LQKENI. Trimming took off 3 bases at V and 3 bases at J, with 6 bases between the two ends. The length of the CDR3 is 12 residues. The CDR3 spells CASSPDSYEQYF. The CDR3 bases are TGTGCCAGCTCACCGGACAGCTACGAGCAGTACTTC.